This section outlines one T cell receptor beta chain sequence together with its context. The antigen is undetermined. This sample was included in a study of T cell responses to AZD1222 COVID-19 vaccine. J lost 3 bases, V lost 7 bases, and 9 bases had no gene match. Germline values: CDR1 SQVTM, CDR2 ANQGSEA. This CDR3 has 13 residues. Method: immunoSEQ multiplex PCR; TCRdb's copy keeps in-frame clones and lacks some. The sample has about 130,000 clones, around 90% seen once. Study-wide results and caveats: Researchers report vaccine-associated CD4 TCRs spanning spike, with dominance at 160-218 and 743-854. Among the donors, most were white British and more were female, and clonal diversity was possibly underestimated. Targets within unmutated variant regions were reportedly found for nearly half of spike-specific TCRs.

The sequence came from an adult in good health. This specimen was peripheral blood, taken on day 0 of AZD1222 vaccination. The chain joins TRBV29-1 to TRBJ2-7; 7 positions match TRBD1. The CDR3 DNA reads TGCAGCGCCGTGACAGGGTTCAACTACGAGCAGTACTTC. It is translated as CSAVTGFNYEQYF.